This T cell receptor beta chain was retrieved from a study of cytomegalovirus exposure and HLA in healthy donors. PCR involved 60 Vbeta and 13 Jbeta primers. Assay: immunoSEQ multiplex PCR; the TCRdb copy retains only in-frame clones and omits some. The table includes around 200,000 clones, roughly 80% detected once. The length of the CDR3 is 12 residues. The chain carries TRBV21-1 and TRBJ2-7; the D call of TRBD2 is as the table states it, not checked on the DNA. TRBV21-1 is a known pseudogene. The sequence came from a woman aged 25-40 years in good health and CMV-seropositive. Sequencing used PBMCs. CDR3 sequence (DNA): TGTGCCAGCAGCAGAGATCGAGACGAGCAGTACTTC. Amino acid sequence: CASSRDRDEQYF.